This T cell receptor beta chain was found in a study of CD8 T cells in Susac syndrome. Study results and caveats: The study conceded that relatively few individuals underwent its TCR sequencing and HLA analysis.

Random hexamers were used to reverse transcribe roughly 0.45 to 1 ug of RNA. TCRdb analysed the immunoSEQ multiplex PCR reads with MiXCR anew, one entry per CDR3 protein. The profile shows over 150,000 distinct CDR3 sequences, 85% to 95% of them singletons. Concerning this clonotype: The target antigen is unknown.

The CDR3 consists of 14 residues. The V end lost 6 bases, the J end lost 0 bases, and 10 bases lay between the germline ends. Germline CDR1 MDHEN, CDR2 SYDVKM. This TCR was recovered from a human donor with Susac syndrome. The chain has TRBV28 and TRBJ2-3, with D uncertain. The sample comprised CD4+ T cells from PBMCs. CDR3 loop: CASRQSSSTDTQYF. The CDR3 nucleotides read TGTGCCAGCAGACAGTCCTCTAGCACAGATACGCAGTATTTT.